The source of this T cell receptor (beta chain) is a study of cytomegalovirus exposure and HLA in healthy donors. Study conclusions and caveats: Specificity for CMV antigens was confirmed in vitro for a few of the CMV-associated chains. As was reported, the classifier diagnosed cytomegalovirus status with high specificity and sensitivity. The listing of roughly 160 TCR beta chains classed them as cytomegalovirus-associated.

This clone was picked up a small number of times. The antigen remains unidentified. Vbeta (60) and Jbeta (13) primers were used in the PCR. Clones were read by immunoSEQ multiplex PCR, and TCRdb kept only the in-frame ones, dropping some. The sample holds approximately 100,000 clones, around three quarters seen once. This CDR3 comprises 15 residues. V lost 6 bases and J 2 bases, leaving 18 bases between the germline ends. Germline CDR1 reads SGHNT; CDR2 reads YYREEE (reference sequence). The V and J genes are TRBV5-4 and TRBJ2-7; tentatively, D is TRBD1 (5 bases). Sequencing was carried out using PBMCs. The receptor's source is a man in his fifties or sixties in good health and CMV-seropositive. For the CDR3, the DNA is TGTGCCAGCAACGATCTGACAGAGGCCCCCTACGAGCAGTACTTC. Protein: CASNDLTEAPYEQYF.